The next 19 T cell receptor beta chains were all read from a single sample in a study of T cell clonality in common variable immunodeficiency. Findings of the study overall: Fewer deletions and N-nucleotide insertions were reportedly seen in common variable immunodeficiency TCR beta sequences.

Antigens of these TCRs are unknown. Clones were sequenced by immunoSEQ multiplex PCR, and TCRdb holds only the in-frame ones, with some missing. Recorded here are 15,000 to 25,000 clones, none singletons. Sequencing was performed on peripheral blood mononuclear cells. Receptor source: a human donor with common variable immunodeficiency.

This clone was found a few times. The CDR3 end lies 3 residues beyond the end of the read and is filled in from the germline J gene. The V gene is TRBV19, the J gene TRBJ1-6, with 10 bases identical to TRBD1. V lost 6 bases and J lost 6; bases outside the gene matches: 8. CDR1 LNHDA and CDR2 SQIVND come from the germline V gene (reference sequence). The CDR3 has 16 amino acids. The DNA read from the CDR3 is TGTGCCAGTAGCCTCGGGACAGGGGAGGGTAATTCACCC. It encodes CASSLGTGEGNSP. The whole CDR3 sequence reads CASSLGTGEGNSPLHF.

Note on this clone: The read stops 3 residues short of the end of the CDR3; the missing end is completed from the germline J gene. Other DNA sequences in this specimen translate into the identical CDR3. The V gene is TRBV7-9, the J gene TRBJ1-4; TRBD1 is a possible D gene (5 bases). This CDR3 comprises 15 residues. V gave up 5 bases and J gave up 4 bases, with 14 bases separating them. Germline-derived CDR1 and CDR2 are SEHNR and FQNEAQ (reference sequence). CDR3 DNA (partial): TGTGCCAGCAGCCATAAAGACAGAGTTAATGAAAAA. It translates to CASSHKDRVNEK. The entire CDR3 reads CASSHKDRVNEKLFF.

This CDR3 is CASSEGGAYEQYF. CDR3 bases read: TGTGCCAGCAGTGAAGGCGGAGCCTACGAG. V usage is TRBV2 and J usage is TRBJ2-7, with D unclear. The read ends 3 residues shy of where the CDR3 ends; the end is completed using the germline J gene. V was cut by 1 base and J by 2 bases, with 6 bases left in between. Germline values: CDR1 SNHLY, CDR2 FYNNEI. This CDR3 is 13 amino acids long.

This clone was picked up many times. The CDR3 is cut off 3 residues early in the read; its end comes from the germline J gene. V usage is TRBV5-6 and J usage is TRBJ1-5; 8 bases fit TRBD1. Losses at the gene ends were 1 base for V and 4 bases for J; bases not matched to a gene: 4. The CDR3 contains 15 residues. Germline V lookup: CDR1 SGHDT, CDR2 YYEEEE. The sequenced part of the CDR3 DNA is TGTGCCAGCAGCTTGACCCGGGACAGGAATCAGCCC. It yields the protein CASSLTRDRNQP. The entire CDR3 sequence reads CASSLTRDRNQPQHF.

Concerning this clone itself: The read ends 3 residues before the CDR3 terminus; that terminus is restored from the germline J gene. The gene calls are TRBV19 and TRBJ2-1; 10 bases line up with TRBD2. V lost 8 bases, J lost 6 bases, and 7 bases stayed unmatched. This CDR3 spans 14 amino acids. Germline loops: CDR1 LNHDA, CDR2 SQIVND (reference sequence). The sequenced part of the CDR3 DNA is TGTGCCAGTGCGTTGGCTAGCGGGAGCAATGAG. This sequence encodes CASALASGSNE. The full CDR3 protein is CASALASGSNEQFF.

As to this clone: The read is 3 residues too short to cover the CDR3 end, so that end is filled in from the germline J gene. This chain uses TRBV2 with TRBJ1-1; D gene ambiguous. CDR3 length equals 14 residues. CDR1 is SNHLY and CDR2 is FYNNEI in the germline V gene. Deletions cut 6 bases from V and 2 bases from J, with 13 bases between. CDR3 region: CASRVTWLNTEAFF. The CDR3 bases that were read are TGTGCCAGCAGAGTGACATGGCTAAACACTGAA. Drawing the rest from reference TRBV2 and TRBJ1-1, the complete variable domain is EPEVTQTPSHQVTQMGQEVILRCVPISNHLYFYWYRQILGQKVEFLVSFYNNEISEKSEIFDDQFSVERPDGSNFTLKIRSTKLEDSAMYFCASRVTWLNTEAFFGQGTRLTVV.

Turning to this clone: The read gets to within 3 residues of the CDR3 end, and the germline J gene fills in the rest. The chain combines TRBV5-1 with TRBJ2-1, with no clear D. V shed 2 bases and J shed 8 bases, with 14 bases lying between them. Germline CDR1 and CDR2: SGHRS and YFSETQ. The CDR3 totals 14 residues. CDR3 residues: CASSLGLGLDEQFF. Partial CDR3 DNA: TGCGCCAGCAGCTTAGGGCTTGGTTTGGATGAG.

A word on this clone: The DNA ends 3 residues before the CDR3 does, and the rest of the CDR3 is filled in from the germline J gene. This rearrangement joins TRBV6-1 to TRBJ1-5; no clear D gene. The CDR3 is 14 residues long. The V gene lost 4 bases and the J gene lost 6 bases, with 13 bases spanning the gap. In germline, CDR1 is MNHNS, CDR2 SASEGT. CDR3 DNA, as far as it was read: TGTGCCAGCAGTGGGAGTAGGGTTGGTCAGCCC. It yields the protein CASSGSRVGQP. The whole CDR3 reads CASSGSRVGQPQHF.

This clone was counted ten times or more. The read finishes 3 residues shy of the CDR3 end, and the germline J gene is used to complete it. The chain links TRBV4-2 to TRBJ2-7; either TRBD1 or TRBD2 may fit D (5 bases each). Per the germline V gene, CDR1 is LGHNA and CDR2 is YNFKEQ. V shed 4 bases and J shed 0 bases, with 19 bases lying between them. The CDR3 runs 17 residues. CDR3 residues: CASSPSEGQVFSYEQYF. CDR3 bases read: TGTGCCAGCAGCCCCAGCGAGGGGCAGGTCTTCTCCTACGAG.

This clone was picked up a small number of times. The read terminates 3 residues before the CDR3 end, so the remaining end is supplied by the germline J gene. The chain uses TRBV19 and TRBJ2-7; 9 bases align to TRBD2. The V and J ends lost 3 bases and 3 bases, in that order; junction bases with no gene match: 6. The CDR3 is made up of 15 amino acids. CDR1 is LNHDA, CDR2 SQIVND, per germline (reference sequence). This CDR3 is CASSIVGTSSYEQYF. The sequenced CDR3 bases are TGTGCCAGTAGTATCGTCGGGACTAGCAGCTACGAG.

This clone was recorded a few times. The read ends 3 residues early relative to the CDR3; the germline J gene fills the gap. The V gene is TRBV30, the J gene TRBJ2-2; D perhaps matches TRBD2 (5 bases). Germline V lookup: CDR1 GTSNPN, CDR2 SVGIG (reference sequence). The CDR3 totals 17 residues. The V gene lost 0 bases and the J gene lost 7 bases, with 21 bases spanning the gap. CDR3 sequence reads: CAWSVFSAGGWIGELFF. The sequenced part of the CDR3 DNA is TGTGCCTGGAGTGTATTTTCTGCGGGCGGTTGGATCGGGGAG.

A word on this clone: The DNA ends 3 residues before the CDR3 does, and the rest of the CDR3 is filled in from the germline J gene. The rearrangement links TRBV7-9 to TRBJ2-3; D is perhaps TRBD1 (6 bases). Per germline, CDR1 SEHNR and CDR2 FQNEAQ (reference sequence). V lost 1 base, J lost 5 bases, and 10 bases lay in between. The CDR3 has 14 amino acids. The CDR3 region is CASSLGQGLDTQYF. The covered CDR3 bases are TGTGCCAGCAGCTTAGGTCAGGGGCTAGATACG.

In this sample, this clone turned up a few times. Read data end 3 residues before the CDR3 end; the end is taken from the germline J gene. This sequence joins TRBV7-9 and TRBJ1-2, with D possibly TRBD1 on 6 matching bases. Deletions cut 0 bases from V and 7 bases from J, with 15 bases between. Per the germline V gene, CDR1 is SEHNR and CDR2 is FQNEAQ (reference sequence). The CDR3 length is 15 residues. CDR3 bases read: TGTGCCAGCAGCTTAGCGCGGACAGTTTTCGGTGGC. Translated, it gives CASSLARTVFGG. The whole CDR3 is CASSLARTVFGGYTF. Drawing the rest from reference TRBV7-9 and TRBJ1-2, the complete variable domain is DTGVSQNPRHKITKRGQNVTFRCDPISEHNRLYWYRQTLGQGPEFLTYFQNEAQLEKSRLLSDRFSAERPKGSFSTLEIQRTEQGDSAMYLCASSLARTVFGGYTFGSGTRLTVV.

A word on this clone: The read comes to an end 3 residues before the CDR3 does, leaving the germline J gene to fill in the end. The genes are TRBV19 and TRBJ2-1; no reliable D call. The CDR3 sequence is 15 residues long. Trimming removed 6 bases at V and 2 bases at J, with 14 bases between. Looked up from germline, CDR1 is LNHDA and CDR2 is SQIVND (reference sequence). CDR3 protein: CASSETAETYNEQFF. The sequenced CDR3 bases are TGTGCCAGTAGCGAGACCGCGGAGACCTACAATGAG.

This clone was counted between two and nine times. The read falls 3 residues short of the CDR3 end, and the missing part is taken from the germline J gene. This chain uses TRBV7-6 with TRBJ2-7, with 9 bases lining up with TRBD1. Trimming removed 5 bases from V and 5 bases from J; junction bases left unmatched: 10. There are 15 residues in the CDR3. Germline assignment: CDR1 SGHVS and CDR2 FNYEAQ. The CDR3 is CASSTPGQGGHEQYF. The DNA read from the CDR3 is TGTGCCAGCAGCACCCCGGGACAGGGTGGGCACGAG.

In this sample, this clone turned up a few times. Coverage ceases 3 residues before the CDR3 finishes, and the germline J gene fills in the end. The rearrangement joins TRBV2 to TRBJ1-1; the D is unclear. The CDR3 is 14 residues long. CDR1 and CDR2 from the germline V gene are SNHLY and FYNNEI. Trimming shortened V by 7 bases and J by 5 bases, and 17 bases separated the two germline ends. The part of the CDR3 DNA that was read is TGTGCCAGCATTTTACTCGCGTCGGGGACTGAA. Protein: CASILLASGTE. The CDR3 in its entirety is CASILLASGTEAFF.

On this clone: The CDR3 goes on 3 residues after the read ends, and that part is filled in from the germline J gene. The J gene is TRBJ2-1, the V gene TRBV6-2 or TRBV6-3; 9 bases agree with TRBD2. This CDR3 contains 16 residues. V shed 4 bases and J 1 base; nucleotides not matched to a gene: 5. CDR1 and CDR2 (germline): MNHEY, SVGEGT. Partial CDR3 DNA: TGTGCCAGCAGTTGGGTAGCGGGAGTGTCCTACAATGAG. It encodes CASSWVAGVSYNE. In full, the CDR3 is CASSWVAGVSYNEQFF.

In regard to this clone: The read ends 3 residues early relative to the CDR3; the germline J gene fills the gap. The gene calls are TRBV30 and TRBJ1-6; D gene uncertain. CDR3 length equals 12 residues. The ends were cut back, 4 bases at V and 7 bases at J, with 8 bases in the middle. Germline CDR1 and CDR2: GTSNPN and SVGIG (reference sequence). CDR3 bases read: TGTGCCTGGATAATACGGAATTCACCC. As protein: CAWIIRNSP. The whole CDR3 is CAWIIRNSPLHF.

CDR3 sequence reads: CSADPPSGGSYNEQFF. The covered CDR3 bases are TGCAGTGCCGACCCTCCTAGCGGGGGCTCCTACAATGAG. The gene calls are TRBV20-1 and TRBJ2-1, with 10 nucleotides matching TRBD2. The CDR3 end falls 3 residues outside the read, so it is completed with the germline J gene. The CDR3 totals 16 residues. The V gene end was trimmed by 6 bases and the J gene end by 0 bases; junction bases not matched to a gene: 8. Looked up from germline, CDR1 is DFQATT and CDR2 is SNEGSKA (reference sequence).